These T cell receptor beta chains were read from a single sample in a study of blood T cell repertoires in COVID-19. Sequenced by immunoSEQ multiplex PCR; TCRdb stores in-frame clones only, minus some. The sample has just over 150,000 clones, 85% to 90% seen once. The sequencing input was peripheral blood. The receptors derive from a woman aged 40 to 49 with acute or convalescent COVID-19. CDR3s include the opening cysteine and the closing phenylalanine or tryptophan. A D gene is named only where the DNA matches it firmly. The listing skips clone size in some rows; elsewhere it reads once, few, many or a size class.

CASSLARSRVEEQFF TGTGCCAGCAGCTTAGCCCGGTCGAGGGTGGAGGAGCAGTTCTTC TRBJ2-1 . TRBV7-6 few
CASSLRASGSRRQETQYF TGTGCCAGCAGTTTAAGGGCTAGCGGGAGTCGTCGCCAAGAGACCCAGTACTTC TRBJ2-5 TRBD2 TRBV27 .
CASSPPESLAGVNEQYF TGTGCCAGCTCACCACCGGAGTCGCTAGCGGGAGTTAACGAGCAGTACTTC TRBJ2-7 TRBD2 TRBV18 .
CASSPKAQGQVYNEQFF TGTGCCAGCTCACCAAAGGCGCAGGGACAGGTGTACAATGAGCAGTTCTTC TRBJ2-1 TRBD1 TRBV18 once
CASSLGLAGGNQETQYF TGTGCCAGCAGCTTAGGACTAGCGGGAGGTAACCAAGAGACCCAGTACTTC TRBJ2-5 TRBD2 TRBV11-3 .
CASSLAGAFRDTEAFF TGCGCCAGCAGCTTGGCAGGGGCGTTCCGGGACACTGAAGCTTTCTTT TRBJ1-1 . TRBV5-1 .
CASSEGQGTIYGYTF TGTGCCAGCAGTGAAGGACAGGGGACTATCTATGGCTACACCTTC TRBJ1-2 TRBD1 TRBV6-1 .
CASSYRTDRVKKYNEQFF TGTGCCAGCAGTTACCGTACGGACAGGGTGAAGAAATACAATGAGCAGTTCTTC TRBJ2-1 TRBD1 TRBV6-2/TRBV6-3 .
CASSQIIAIRDRGVEQYF TGCGCCAGCAGCCAAATAATCGCTATCCGGGACAGGGGTGTCGAGCAGTACTTC TRBJ2-7 TRBD1 TRBV4-1 once
CAWSSSTTNNQPQHF TGTGCCTGGAGTTCGTCAACCACTAACAATCAGCCCCAGCATTTT TRBJ1-5 . TRBV30 .
CASSFVGVGMNTEAFF TGTGCCAGCAGCTTCGTAGGGGTTGGGATGAACACTGAAGCTTTCTTT TRBJ1-1 . TRBV5-8 .
CASTLGRGASAGNTIYF TGCGCCAGCACCCTAGGCCGGGGGGCGTCCGCTGGAAACACCATATATTTT TRBJ1-3 . TRBV4-1 .
CASSLALGQPQHF TGTGCTAGCAGCTTAGCGCTAGGACAGCCCCAGCATTTT TRBJ1-5 . TRBV7-7 .
CASSLDGELNTEAFF TGCGCCAGCAGCTTGGATGGGGAGCTGAACACTGAAGCTTTCTTT TRBJ1-1 . TRBV5-1 once
CASSLVAGNGYTF TGTGCCAGCAGCTTAGTGGCAGGGAATGGCTACACCTTC TRBJ1-2 . TRBV11-1 .
CSASSRDRNTEAFF TGCAGTGCTAGTAGCCGGGACAGGAACACTGAAGCTTTCTTT TRBJ1-1 TRBD1 TRBV20-1 .
CASSPGTSGGLETQYF TGTGCCAGCAGCCCAGGGACTAGCGGGGGTCTTGAGACCCAGTACTTC TRBJ2-5 TRBD2 TRBV7-9 .
CASSGRDRERFGYTF TGTGCCAGCAGCGGTCGGGACAGGGAGAGGTTTGGCTACACCTTC TRBJ1-2 . TRBV21-1 .
CATYVLANYGYTF TGTGCCACCTACGTACTAGCTAACTATGGCTACACCTTC TRBJ1-2 . TRBV6-5 .
CAWSGDPGGTEAFF TGTGCCTGGAGTGGGGACCCAGGGGGCACTGAAGCTTTCTTT TRBJ1-1 TRBD1 TRBV30 .
CASSRQSSYEQYF TGTGCCAGCAGTCGACAGAGCTCCTACGAGCAGTACTTC TRBJ2-7 . TRBV27 .
CASSQEQGARGNTEAFF TGCGCCAGCAGCCAAGAACAGGGGGCAAGGGGGAACACTGAAGCTTTCTTT TRBJ1-1 TRBD1 TRBV4-1 .
CASIRDRATDTQYF TGCGCCAGCATACGGGACAGAGCCACAGATACGCAGTATTTT TRBJ2-3 TRBD1 TRBV5-1 .
CASSPYLAAGTDTQYF TGTGCCAGCAGTCCCTACTTAGCCGCCGGCACAGATACGCAGTATTTT TRBJ2-3 . TRBV6-4 .
CASSTRGNTEAFF TGCGCCAGCAGCACCCGGGGGAACACTGAAGCTTTCTTT TRBJ1-1 . TRBV4-1 .
CASSYSGAVNQPQHF TGTGCCAGCAGTTACTCGGGGGCAGTCAATCAGCCCCAGCATTTT TRBJ1-5 . TRBV6-5 .
CASSDFQSKAFF TGTGCCAGCAGTGACTTCCAGTCCAAAGCTTTCTTT TRBJ1-1 . TRBV25-1 .
CASSIARGGYNEQFF TGTGCCAGTAGTATAGCTCGGGGGGGATACAATGAGCAGTTCTTC TRBJ2-1 TRBD2 TRBV19 .
CASSKVADNSPLHF TGTGCCAGCAGCAAAGTCGCAGATAATTCACCCCTCCACTTT TRBJ1-6 . TRBV21-1 .
CASSHSSDGPYEQYF TGTGCCAGCAGCCATTCTAGCGATGGGCCCTACGAGCAGTACTTC TRBJ2-7 . TRBV3-1/TRBV3-2 .
CASLRNYEQYF TGTGCCAGTCTCAGAAACTACGAGCAGTACTTC TRBJ2-7 . TRBV6-5 .
CASRAGNTIYF TGTGCCAGTAGAGCTGGAAACACCATATATTTT TRBJ1-3 . TRBV12-3/TRBV12-4 .
CASSLTASYEQYF TGCGCCAGCAGCTTGACAGCCTCCTACGAGCAGTACTTC TRBJ2-7 . TRBV5-1 few
CASSQGQINGGYTF TGTGCCAGCAGCCAAGGACAGATAAATGGTGGCTACACCTTC TRBJ1-2 . TRBV6-5 .
CASSTHLTSGAADTQYF TGCGCCAGCAGCACGCACCTGACTAGCGGGGCGGCAGATACGCAGTATTTT TRBJ2-3 TRBD2 TRBV5-1 .
CSASGHQNTEAFF TGCAGTGCTAGTGGACATCAGAACACTGAAGCTTTCTTT TRBJ1-1 . TRBV20-1 .
CASSVDPGPSYEQYF TGTGCCAGCAGCGTAGATCCAGGGCCCTCCTACGAGCAGTACTTC TRBJ2-7 . TRBV9 .
CASSDGTGGGLDTQYF TGTGCCAGCAGTGACGGGACGGGGGGAGGACTCGATACGCAGTATTTT TRBJ2-3 TRBD2 TRBV6-4 .
CASSKYYQYQETQYF TGTGCCAGTAGTAAGTACTACCAGTACCAAGAGACCCAGTACTTC TRBJ2-5 . TRBV19 .
CSVKGTGLGNEKLFF TGCAGCGTCAAAGGGACAGGCCTGGGAAATGAAAAACTGTTTTTT TRBJ1-4 TRBD1 TRBV29-1 .
CASSHPSTGPLYSNQPQHF TGCGCCAGCAGCCACCCTTCGACAGGGCCCTTATATAGCAATCAGCCCCAGCATTTT TRBJ1-5 TRBD1 TRBV4-1 .
CASSLIRGTGELFF TGTGCCAGCAGCTTAATAAGGGGCACCGGGGAGCTGTTTTTT TRBJ2-2 . TRBV7-3 .